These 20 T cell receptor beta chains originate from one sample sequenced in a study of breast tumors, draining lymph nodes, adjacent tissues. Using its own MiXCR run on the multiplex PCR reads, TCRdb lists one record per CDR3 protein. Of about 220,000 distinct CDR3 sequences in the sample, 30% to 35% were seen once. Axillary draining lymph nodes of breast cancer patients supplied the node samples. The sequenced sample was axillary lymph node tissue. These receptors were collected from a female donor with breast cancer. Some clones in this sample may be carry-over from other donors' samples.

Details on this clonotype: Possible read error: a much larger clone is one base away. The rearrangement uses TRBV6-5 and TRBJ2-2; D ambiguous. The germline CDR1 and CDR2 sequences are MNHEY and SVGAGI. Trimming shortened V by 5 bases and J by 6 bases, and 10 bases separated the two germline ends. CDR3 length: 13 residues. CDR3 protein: CASSRSMAGELFF. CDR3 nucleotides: TGTGCCAGCAGTCGCTCGATGGCCGGGGAGCTGTTTTTT.

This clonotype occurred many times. The CDR3 nucleotides read TGTGCCAGCAGCTTAGACATCGGGGGAAACTATGGCTACACCTTC. Translation gives CASSLDIGGNYGYTF. The V and J genes are TRBV11-2 and TRBJ1-2; the D gene is possibly TRBD1 (5 bases). The CDR3 contains 15 residues. Germline CDR1 SGHAT, CDR2 FQNNGV. Trimming took 0 bases from V and 2 from J, leaving 10 bases between them.

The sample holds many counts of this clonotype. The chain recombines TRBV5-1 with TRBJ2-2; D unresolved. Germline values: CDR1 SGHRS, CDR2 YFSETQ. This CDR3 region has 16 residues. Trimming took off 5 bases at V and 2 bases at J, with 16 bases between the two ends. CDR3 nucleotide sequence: TGCGCCAGCAGTTTTGCGCCGCGACTTAACACCGGGGAGCTGTTTTTT. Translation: CASSFAPRLNTGELFF.

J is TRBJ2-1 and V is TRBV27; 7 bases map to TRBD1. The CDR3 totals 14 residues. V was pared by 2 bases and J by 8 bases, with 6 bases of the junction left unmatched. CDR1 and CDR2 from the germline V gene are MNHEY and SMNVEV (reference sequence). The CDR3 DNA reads TGTGCCAGCAGTTTACAAAGACAGGGACATGAGCAGTTCTTC. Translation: CASSLQRQGHEQFF.

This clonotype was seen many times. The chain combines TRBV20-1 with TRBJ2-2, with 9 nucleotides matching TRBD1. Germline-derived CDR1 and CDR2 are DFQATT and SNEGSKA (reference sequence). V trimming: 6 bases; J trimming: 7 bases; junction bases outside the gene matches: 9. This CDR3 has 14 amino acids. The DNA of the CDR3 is TGCAGTGCAGAAGCCGGGACAGGGATCGGGGAGCTGTTTTTT. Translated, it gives CSAEAGTGIGELFF.

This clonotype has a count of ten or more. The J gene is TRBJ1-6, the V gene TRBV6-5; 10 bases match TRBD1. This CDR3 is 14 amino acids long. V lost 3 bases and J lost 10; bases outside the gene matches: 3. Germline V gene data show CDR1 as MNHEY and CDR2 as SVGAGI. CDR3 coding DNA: TGTGCCAGCAGTTATGGGACAGGGGTATCACCCCTCCACTTT. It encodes CASSYGTGVSPLHF.

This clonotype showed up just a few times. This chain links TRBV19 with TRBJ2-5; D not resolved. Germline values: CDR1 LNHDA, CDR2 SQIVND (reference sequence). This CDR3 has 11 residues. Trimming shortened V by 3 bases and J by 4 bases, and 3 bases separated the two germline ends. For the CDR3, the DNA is TGTGCCAGTAGTATGGCAGAGACCCAGTACTTC. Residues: CASSMAETQYF. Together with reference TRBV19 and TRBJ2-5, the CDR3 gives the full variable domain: DGGITQSPKYLFRKEGQNVTLSCEQNLNHDAMYWYRQDPGQGLRLIYYSQIVNDFQKGDIAEGYSVSREKKESFPLTVTSAQKNPTAFYLCASSMAETQYFGPGTRLLVL.

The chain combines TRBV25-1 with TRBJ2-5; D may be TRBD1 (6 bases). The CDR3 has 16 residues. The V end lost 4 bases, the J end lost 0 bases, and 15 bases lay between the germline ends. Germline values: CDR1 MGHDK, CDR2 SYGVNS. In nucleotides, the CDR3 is TGTGCCAGCAGTGCTAGGGGGAAAAGGTACCAAGAGACCCAGTACTTC. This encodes CASSARGKRYQETQYF.

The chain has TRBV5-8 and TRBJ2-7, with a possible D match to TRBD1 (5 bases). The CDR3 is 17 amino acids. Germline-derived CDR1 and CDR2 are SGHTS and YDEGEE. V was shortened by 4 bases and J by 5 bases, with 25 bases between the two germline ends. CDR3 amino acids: CASSPQYGRDVHHEQYF. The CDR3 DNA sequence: TGTGCCAGCAGCCCGCAATATGGCAGGGATGTTCATCACGAGCAGTACTTC.

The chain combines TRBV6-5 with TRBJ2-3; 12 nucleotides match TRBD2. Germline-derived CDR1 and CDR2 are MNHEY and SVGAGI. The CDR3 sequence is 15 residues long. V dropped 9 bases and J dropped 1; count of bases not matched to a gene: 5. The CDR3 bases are TGTGCCAGAAGACTAGCGGGAGTTGGCACAGATACGCAGTATTTT. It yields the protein CARRLAGVGTDTQYF.

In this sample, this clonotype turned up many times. The chain's CDR3 is CASSTRPRSGTSGNEQFF. The CDR3 DNA is TGTGCCAGCAGCACTCGGCCCCGATCCGGGACTAGCGGCAATGAGCAGTTCTTC. The chain couples TRBV7-2 to TRBJ2-1; 11 positions agree with TRBD2. The ends lost 5 bases at V and 6 bases at J; junction bases unmatched: 15. Per the germline V gene, CDR1 is SGHTA and CDR2 is FQGNSA. The CDR3 has 18 residues.

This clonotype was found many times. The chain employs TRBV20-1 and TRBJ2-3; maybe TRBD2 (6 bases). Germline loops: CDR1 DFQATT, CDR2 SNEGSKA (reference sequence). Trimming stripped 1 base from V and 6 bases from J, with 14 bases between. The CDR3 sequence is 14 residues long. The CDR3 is CSARGRADSDTQYF. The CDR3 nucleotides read TGCAGTGCTAGAGGGAGGGCAGACTCGGATACGCAGTATTTT.

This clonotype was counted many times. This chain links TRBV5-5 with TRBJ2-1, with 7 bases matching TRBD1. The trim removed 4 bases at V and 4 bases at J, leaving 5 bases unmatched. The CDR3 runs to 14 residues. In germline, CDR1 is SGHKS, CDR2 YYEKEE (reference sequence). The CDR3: CASSVSTGYNEQFF. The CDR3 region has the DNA TGTGCCAGCAGCGTTTCGACAGGGTACAATGAGCAGTTCTTC.

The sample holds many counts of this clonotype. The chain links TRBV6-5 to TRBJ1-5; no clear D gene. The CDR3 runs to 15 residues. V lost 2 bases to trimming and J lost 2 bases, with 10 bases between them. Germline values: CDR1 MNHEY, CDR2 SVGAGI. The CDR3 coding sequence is TGTGCCAGCAGTTACGACGGTTCCGGCAATCAGCCCCAGCATTTT. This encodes CASSYDGSGNQPQHF.

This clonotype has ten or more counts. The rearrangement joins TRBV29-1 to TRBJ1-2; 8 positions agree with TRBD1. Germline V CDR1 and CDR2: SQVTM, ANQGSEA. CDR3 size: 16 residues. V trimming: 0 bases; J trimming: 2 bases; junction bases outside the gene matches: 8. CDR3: CSVEDRGTGFNYGYTF. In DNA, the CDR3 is TGCAGCGTTGAAGATCGTGGGACAGGTTTCAACTATGGCTACACCTTC.

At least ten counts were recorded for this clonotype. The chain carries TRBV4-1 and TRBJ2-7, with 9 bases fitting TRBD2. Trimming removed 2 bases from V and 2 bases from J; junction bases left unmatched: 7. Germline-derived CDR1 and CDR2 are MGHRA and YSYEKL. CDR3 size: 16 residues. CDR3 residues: CASSQILTSGPYEQYF. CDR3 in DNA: TGCGCCAGCAGCCAAATACTGACTAGCGGACCCTACGAGCAGTACTTC.

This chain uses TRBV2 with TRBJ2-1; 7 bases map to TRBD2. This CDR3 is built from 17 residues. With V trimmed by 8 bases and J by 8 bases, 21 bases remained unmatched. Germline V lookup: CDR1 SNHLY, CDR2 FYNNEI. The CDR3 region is CASLRVGGTTTMYEQFF. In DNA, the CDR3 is TGTGCCAGCTTAAGGGTCGGAGGGACTACTACAATGTATGAGCAGTTCTTC. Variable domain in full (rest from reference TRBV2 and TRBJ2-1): EPEVTQTPSHQVTQMGQEVILRCVPISNHLYFYWYRQILGQKVEFLVSFYNNEISEKSEIFDDQFSVERPDGSNFTLKIRSTKLEDSAMYFCASLRVGGTTTMYEQFFGPGTRLTVL.

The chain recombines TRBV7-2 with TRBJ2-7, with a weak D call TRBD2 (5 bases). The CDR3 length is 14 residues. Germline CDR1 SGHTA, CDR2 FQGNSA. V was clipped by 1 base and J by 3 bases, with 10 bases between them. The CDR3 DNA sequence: TGTGCCAGCAGCTTAGGCCGGGAACACTACGAGCAGTACTTC. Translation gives CASSLGREHYEQYF.

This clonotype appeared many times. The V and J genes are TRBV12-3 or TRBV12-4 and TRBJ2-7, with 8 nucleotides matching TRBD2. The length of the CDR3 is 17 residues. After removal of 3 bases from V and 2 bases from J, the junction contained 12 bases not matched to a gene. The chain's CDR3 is CASSLVPLVAGTYEQYF. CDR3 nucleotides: TGTGCCAGCAGTTTGGTCCCGTTGGTAGCGGGAACCTACGAGCAGTACTTC.

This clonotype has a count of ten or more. CDR3 DNA: TGTGCCAGCAGGCAGGGACTAGCGTATTCCTACGAGCAGTACTTC. Translation gives CASRQGLAYSYEQYF. The chain recombines TRBV5-6 with TRBJ2-7, with 10 bases matching TRBD2. Germline CDR1 SGHDT, CDR2 YYEEEE. With V trimmed by 5 bases and J by 1 base, 6 bases remained unmatched. This CDR3 is 15 amino acids long.